This T cell receptor beta chain was found in a study of T cell responses to AZD1222 COVID-19 vaccine. Study results and caveats: Seropositive at baseline were only six or seven AZD1222 recipients.

The J segment lost 12 bases and the V segment lost 4 bases, leaving 5 bases of the junction unmatched. The CDR3 is 12 residues long. Details on this clone: The antigen is unknown.

TCRdb keeps only in-frame clones here, not all; method: immunoSEQ multiplex PCR. The sample lists under 150,000 clones, almost 90% occurring once. The sample consisted of peripheral blood, taken 28 days after the second AZD1222 dose. The sequence was collected from an adult who received the AZD1222 COVID-19 vaccine. The V gene is TRBV6-7, the J gene TRBJ1-1, with TRBD1 matching over 10 bases. TRBV6-7 is noted as an ORF with a role that remains uncertain. The CDR3 sequence: CASSWTGGMPFF. As DNA, the CDR3 is TGTGCCAGCAGTTGGACAGGGGGAATGCCTTTCTTT.